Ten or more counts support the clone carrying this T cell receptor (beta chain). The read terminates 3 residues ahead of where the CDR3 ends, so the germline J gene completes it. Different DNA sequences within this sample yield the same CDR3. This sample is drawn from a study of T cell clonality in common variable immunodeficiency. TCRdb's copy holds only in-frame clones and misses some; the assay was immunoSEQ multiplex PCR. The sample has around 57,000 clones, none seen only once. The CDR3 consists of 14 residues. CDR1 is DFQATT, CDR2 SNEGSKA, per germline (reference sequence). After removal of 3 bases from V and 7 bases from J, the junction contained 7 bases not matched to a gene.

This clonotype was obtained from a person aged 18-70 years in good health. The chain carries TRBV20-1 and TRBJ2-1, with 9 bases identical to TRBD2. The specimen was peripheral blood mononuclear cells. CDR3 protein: CSASVAGDGNEQFF. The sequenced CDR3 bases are TGCAGTGCTAGTGTAGCGGGAGACGGGAATGAG.